Sequencing of this T cell receptor (beta chain) was carried out in a study of T cells in narcolepsy. Study context: Healthy controls were enrolled alongside patients with narcolepsy type 1 or type 2. Whole-study findings and limits: HCRT-specific and TRIB2-specific autoreactive clonotypes appeared among same-patient CSF and blood CD4+ clonotypes. In some patient and control memory CD4+ samples, autoreactive clones were absent. Reportedly, autoreactive clonotypes were serially detected in patients' blood but not controls'.

Some clones are missing from TCRdb's copy, which holds only in-frame ones; the method was immunoSEQ multiplex PCR. This sample has over 25,000 clones, with 79% found just once. V lost 1 base, J lost 6 bases, and 12 bases lay in between. The V gene's germline CDR1 is MDHEN and CDR2 SYDVKM. The CDR3 runs to 14 residues. Comments on this clone: Its antigen is undetermined.

This sequence was found in a human donor in good health. The chain has TRBV28 and TRBJ1-1, with D perhaps matching TRBD1 (5 bases). Sequencing was done on a sample of memory (CD45RA-) CD4+ T cells from blood. CDR3 amino acids: CASSLYGGRAEAFF. As DNA, the CDR3 is TGTGCCAGCAGTTTATACGGGGGGAGGGCTGAAGCTTTCTTT.